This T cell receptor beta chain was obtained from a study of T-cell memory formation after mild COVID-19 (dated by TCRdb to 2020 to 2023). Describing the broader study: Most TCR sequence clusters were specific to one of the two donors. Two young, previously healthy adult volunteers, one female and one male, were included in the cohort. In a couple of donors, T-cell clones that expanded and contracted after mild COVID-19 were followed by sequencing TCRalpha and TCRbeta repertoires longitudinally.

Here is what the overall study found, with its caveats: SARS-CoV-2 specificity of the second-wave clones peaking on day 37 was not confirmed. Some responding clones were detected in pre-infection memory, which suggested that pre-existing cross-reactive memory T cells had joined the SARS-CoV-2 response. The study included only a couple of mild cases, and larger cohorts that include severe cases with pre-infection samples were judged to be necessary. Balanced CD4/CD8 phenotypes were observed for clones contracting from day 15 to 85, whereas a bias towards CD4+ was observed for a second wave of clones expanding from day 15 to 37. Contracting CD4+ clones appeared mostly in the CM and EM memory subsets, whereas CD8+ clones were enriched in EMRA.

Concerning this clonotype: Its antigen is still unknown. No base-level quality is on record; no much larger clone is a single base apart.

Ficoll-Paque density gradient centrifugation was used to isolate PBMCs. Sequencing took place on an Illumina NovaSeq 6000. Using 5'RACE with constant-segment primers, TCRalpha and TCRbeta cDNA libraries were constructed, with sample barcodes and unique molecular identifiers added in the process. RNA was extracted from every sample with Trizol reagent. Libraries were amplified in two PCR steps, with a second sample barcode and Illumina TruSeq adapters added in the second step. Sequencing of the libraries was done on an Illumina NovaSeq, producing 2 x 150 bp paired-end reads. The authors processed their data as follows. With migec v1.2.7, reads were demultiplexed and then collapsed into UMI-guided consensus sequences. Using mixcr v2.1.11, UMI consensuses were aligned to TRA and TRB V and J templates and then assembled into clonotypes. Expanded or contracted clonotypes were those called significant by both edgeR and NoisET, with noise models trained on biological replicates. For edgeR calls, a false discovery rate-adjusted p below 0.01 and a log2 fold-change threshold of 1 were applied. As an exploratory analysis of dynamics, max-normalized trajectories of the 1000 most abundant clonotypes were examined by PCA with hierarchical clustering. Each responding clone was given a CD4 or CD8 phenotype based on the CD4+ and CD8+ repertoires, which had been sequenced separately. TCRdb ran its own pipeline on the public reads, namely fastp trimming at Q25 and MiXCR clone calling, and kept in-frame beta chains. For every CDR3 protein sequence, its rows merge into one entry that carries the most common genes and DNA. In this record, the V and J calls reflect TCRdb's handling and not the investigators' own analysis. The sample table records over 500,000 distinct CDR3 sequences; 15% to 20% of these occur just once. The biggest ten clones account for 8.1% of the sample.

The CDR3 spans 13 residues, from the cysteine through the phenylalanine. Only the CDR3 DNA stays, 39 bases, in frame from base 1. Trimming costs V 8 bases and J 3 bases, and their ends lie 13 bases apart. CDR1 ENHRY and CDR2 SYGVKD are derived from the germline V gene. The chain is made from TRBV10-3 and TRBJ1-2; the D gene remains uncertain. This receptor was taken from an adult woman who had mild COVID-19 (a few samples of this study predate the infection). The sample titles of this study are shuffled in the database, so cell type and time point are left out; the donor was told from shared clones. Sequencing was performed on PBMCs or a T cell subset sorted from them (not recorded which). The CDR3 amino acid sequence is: CAISPTEDYGYTF. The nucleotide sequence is TGTGCCATCTCTCCCACAGAGGACTATGGCTACACCTTC.